Listed here is a single T cell receptor beta chain. It lacks a known antigen. The record has no base qualities; no much larger clone is one base away. TCRbeta CDR3 regions were amplified from genomic DNA using the immunoSEQ Assay, a bias-controlled multiplex PCR. Concerning the study's data processing: The number of nucleated cells in each sample was estimated by amplification of reference gene primers within the assay. To quantify the absolute abundance of each unique TCRbeta CDR3 rearrangement, sequence reads were collapsed and filtered. For each sample, productive Simpson clonality was calculated as the square root of Simpson's diversity index across productive rearrangements. Imported from immuneACCESS, the table was reduced by TCRdb to in-frame sequences with V and J called. These copies leave out some clones; in studies compared against another copy, an unresolved V gene accounts for under half, and the cause of the remainder is not known. The V and J calls and clone size come from that table; D and trimming were worked out from the DNA. This sample comprises roughly 150,000 clones, roughly 80% of them detected only once. The ten biggest clones cover approximately 6% of the sample.

The data were taken from a study of blood T cell repertoires in COVID-19 (TCRdb year 2020). A note on the overall study: The collaborator samples originated in the United States, Italy and Spain and spanned the acute and convalescent phases of COVID-19. Sample metadata almost always included a de-identified subject ID, COVID-19 status, age in years and sex. The samples were drawn from the first 160 participants of the ongoing ImmuneRACE study and from about 1,200 subjects provided by 6 global collaborators. The dataset comprised deeply sampled blood TCRbeta repertoires from subjects exposed to, actively infected with, or recovered from COVID-19. The material from the prospective study consisted of cDNA or gDNA derived from T cells, B-cell-depleted T cells, or PBMCs. The repertoires were released in a freely available public database intended as a resource for research on the immune response to SARS-CoV-2. Where HLA class I and class II types were available, the types were taken from metadata supplied by the sample provider, not from assay-based typing. What the authors observed across the whole study: Clinical and demographic metadata were provided uncurated, with the amount varying by source and participant.

Participants in the prospective study were aged roughly 18 to 89 years, lived in 20 to 30 United States geographic areas, and enrolled through a virtual design. To assign participants to cohorts, the prospective study relied on clinical history that participants themselves reported in a screening survey and a study questionnaire. For ImmuneRACE Cohort 3, a participant was defined as recovered based on two consecutive negative NP/OP PCR tests, clearance by a healthcare professional, or resolution of symptoms. Mobile phlebotomists in the prospective study collected whole blood, serum and a nasopharyngeal or oropharyngeal swab from every participant. Participants in the prospective study had the option to provide additional blood draws and questionnaires over an approximately 2-month period. Before DNA extraction, blood samples from the prospective study were shipped at room temperature or frozen.

The sample consisted of PBMCs or T cells enriched from blood (not recorded which). This TCR was sampled from a woman aged 45-59 years who had recovered from COVID-19.

Read as DNA, the sequence is TGTGCCACCCTCCCCAGGACAGGGCTATATGGCTACACCTTC. It is translated as CATLPRTGLYGYTF. Recombination linked TRBV6-5 to TRBJ1-2; 8 nucleotides in the junction match TRBD1. The CDR1 and CDR2 encoded by the germline V gene are MNHEY and SVGAGI. From cysteine to phenylalanine, the CDR3 is 14 amino acids long. The read is trimmed to its CDR3 DNA, 42 bases read in frame from base 1. V is trimmed back by 10 bases and J by 5 bases, and the junction contains 12 bases that no gene match accounts for.